Presented here are 20 T cell receptor beta chains from one specimen sequenced in a study of OX40 agonist ivuxolimab in advanced cancers. TCRdb's table, derived via immunoSEQ multiplex PCR, lists solely in-frame clones and lacks some. The sample lists approximately 79,000 clones; 75% to 90% were seen once. The source was CD4+ or CD8+ T cells sorted from blood, collected in a trial of the OX40 agonist ivuxolimab. The receptor set was obtained from an adult with an advanced solid tumor such as melanoma, head and neck, liver or kidney cancer.

This chain uses TRBV5-6 with TRBJ1-5; D is possibly TRBD1 (5 bases). Germline V lookup: CDR1 SGHDT, CDR2 YYEEEE. CDR3 length: 16 amino acids. The V and J ends lost 4 bases and 0 bases respectively, with 14 bases between them. The CDR3 protein is CASSAGTGTSNQPQHF. The DNA for the CDR3 is TGTGCCAGCAGCGCAGGTACCGGGACTAGCAATCAGCCCCAGCATTTT.

V is TRBV6-1 and J is TRBJ2-7; 7 bases fit TRBD2. This CDR3 is 13 amino acids long. Germline V CDR1 and CDR2: MNHNS, SASEGT. Germline trimming cut 10 bases from V and 0 bases from J; bases unmatched to any gene: 6. The CDR3 DNA is TGTGCCACCGGGGGGATTAGCTCCTACGAGCAGTACTTC. Encoded protein: CATGGISSYEQYF.

The V gene is TRBV6-1, the J gene TRBJ1-6, with 9 nucleotides matching TRBD1. This CDR3 contains 15 residues. Germline V gives CDR1 MNHNS, CDR2 SASEGT. With V trimmed by 5 bases and J by 8 bases, 7 bases remained unmatched. The CDR3 region is CASSSSTGGDSPLHF. DNA of the CDR3: TGTGCCAGCAGTTCTTCAACAGGGGGCGATTCACCCCTCCACTTT.

This chain connects TRBV2 to TRBJ1-5; D ambiguous. Trimming pared 3 bases from V and 7 bases from J, leaving 4 bases between. Germline CDR1 and CDR2: SNHLY and FYNNEI. The CDR3 is 11 amino acids. CDR3 loop: CASSDGQPQHF. CDR3 nucleotide sequence: TGTGCCAGCAGTGATGGCCAGCCCCAGCATTTT.

This clone occurred a few times. V is TRBV19 and J is TRBJ2-7; 12 bases agree with TRBD2. Germline CDR1 reads LNHDA; CDR2 reads SQIVND (reference sequence). This CDR3 is built from 13 residues. Germline trimming cut 10 bases from V and 2 bases from J; bases unmatched to any gene: 3. DNA of the CDR3: TGTGCCACCTCTAGCGGGAGGGCCTACGAGCAGTACTTC. Translation: CATSSGRAYEQYF.

The genes are TRBV18 and TRBJ1-1, with no clear D. The length of the CDR3 is 15 residues. Germline CDR1 is KGHSH and CDR2 is LQKENI. Trimming shortened V by 0 bases and J by 0 bases, and 8 bases separated the two germline ends. As DNA, the CDR3 is TGTGCCAGCTCACCACCCCTAGTAATGAACACTGAAGCTTTCTTT. It specifies CASSPPLVMNTEAFF.

CDR3 amino acids: CASSEAVWEGTPRGYTF. Here the CDR3 DNA reads TGTGCCAGCAGTGAAGCGGTCTGGGAGGGCACCCCAAGAGGCTACACCTTC. This chain connects TRBV6-1 to TRBJ1-2; unclear D gene. Trimming cost V 0 bases and J 8 bases, with 22 bases left between them. This CDR3 region has 17 residues. CDR1 is MNHNS and CDR2 is SASEGT in the germline V gene.

The chain uses TRBV27 and TRBJ2-7, with 8 nucleotides matching TRBD2. The CDR3 is 14 residues long. Germline lookup yields CDR1 MNHEY and CDR2 SMNVEV (reference sequence). V shed 3 bases and J 2 bases; nucleotides not matched to a gene: 3. This CDR3 reads CASSFNGRAYEQYF. The CDR3 DNA is TGTGCCAGCAGTTTTAACGGGAGGGCCTACGAGCAGTACTTC.

This clone was picked up many times. The CDR3 reads CASSSRTSGTEQYF. CDR3 DNA sequence: TGTGCCAGCAGCTCTCGGACTAGCGGGACCGAGCAGTACTTC. The J gene is TRBJ2-7, the V gene TRBV7-9; 12 bases map to TRBD2. Germline loops: CDR1 SEHNR, CDR2 FQNEAQ (reference sequence). The CDR3 is made up of 14 amino acids. Trimming removed 4 bases from V and 6 bases from J; junction bases left unmatched: 4. Full variable domain (remainder filled in from reference TRBV7-9 and TRBJ2-7): DTGVSQNPRHKITKRGQNVTFRCDPISEHNRLYWYRQTLGQGPEFLTYFQNEAQLEKSRLLSDRFSAERPKGSFSTLEIQRTEQGDSAMYLCASSSRTSGTEQYFGPGTRLTVT.

In this sample, this clone turned up once. The chain links TRBV7-3 to TRBJ2-2, with a possible D match to TRBD2 (6 bases). The CDR3 has 14 amino acids. Germline CDR1 SGHTA, CDR2 FQGTGA. V was clipped by 3 bases and J by 6 bases, with 11 bases between them. The CDR3 protein is CASSLDGGPGELFF. The CDR3 nucleotides are TGTGCCAGCAGCTTGGACGGGGGACCCGGGGAGCTGTTTTTT.

DNA for the CDR3: TGTGCCAGCAGTCGGGGCAGTTTTAACTATGGCTACACCTTC. Translated, it gives CASSRGSFNYGYTF. The rearrangement links TRBV6-5 to TRBJ1-2; tentative D call: TRBD1 (5 bases). V was pared by 5 bases and J by 1 base, with 11 bases between. CDR1 is MNHEY and CDR2 is SVGAGI in the germline V gene. The CDR3 has 14 residues.

The chain carries TRBV19 and TRBJ1-1; 7 nucleotides align to TRBD1. J gave up 1 base and V 4 bases, and 12 bases lay outside the gene matches. The CDR3 length is 17 residues. Germline values: CDR1 LNHDA, CDR2 SQIVND (reference sequence). The CDR3 DNA reads as TGTGCCAGTAGTACCCACGGAGTAGGACAGGCGAACACTGAAGCTTTCTTT. Translation gives CASSTHGVGQANTEAFF.

The CDR3 nucleotides are TGTGCCAGCACGCCGACAGCGGCTACAGATACGCAGTATTTT. As protein: CASTPTAATDTQYF. This chain joins TRBV27 and TRBJ2-3; either TRBD1 or TRBD2 may fit D (5 bases each). V lost 7 bases and J lost 3, with 14 bases in between. Germline assignment: CDR1 MNHEY and CDR2 SMNVEV (reference sequence). The CDR3 covers 14 residues.

The chain has TRBV19 and TRBJ2-3; the match to TRBD2 covers 11 bases. Germline V gene data show CDR1 as LNHDA and CDR2 as SQIVND (reference sequence). J lost 2 bases, V lost 5 bases, and 6 bases had no gene match. The CDR3 extends over 16 amino acids. DNA of the CDR3: TGTGCCAGTAGTCTCCGACTAGCGGGAACCACAGATACGCAGTATTTT. It codes for CASSLRLAGTTDTQYF.

Remarks on this clone: The sample carries other DNA sequences with the same CDR3. The chain employs TRBV18 and TRBJ2-5; D remains unclear. The V and J ends lost 2 bases and 5 bases respectively, with 3 bases between them. The germline V gene encodes CDR1 KGHSH and CDR2 LQKENI. This CDR3 is 11 amino acids long. Written as DNA, the CDR3 is TGTGCCAGCTCACCAAGGGAGACCCAGTACTTC. It is translated as CASSPRETQYF.

The rearrangement links TRBV27 to TRBJ2-1; 7 bases align to TRBD1. This CDR3 has 16 residues. CDR1 MNHEY and CDR2 SMNVEV come from the germline V gene (reference sequence). V shed 3 bases and J 0 bases; nucleotides not matched to a gene: 5. The chain's CDR3 is CASSFFSGGSYNEQFF. The CDR3 DNA sequence: TGTGCCAGCAGTTTCTTCTCAGGGGGCTCCTACAATGAGCAGTTCTTC.

The J gene is TRBJ1-6, the V gene TRBV2, with TRBD1 matching over 7 bases. The CDR3 length is 14 residues. Germline V gene sequence: CDR1 SNHLY, CDR2 FYNNEI. V dropped 6 bases and J dropped 7; count of bases not matched to a gene: 6. As DNA, the CDR3 is TGTGCCAGCAGCATAGACAGGGCGAATTCACCCCTCCACTTT. Translating it yields CASSIDRANSPLHF.

The V and J genes are TRBV4-2 and TRBJ1-2; D unresolved. CDR3 length equals 13 residues. The V gene lost 0 bases and the J gene lost 4 bases, with 6 bases spanning the gap. Germline CDR1 and CDR2: LGHNA and YNFKEQ. CDR3 DNA sequence: TGTGCCAGCAGCCAAGAAAGATTCTATGGCTACACCTTC. It specifies CASSQERFYGYTF.

The chain couples TRBV30 to TRBJ2-1; TRBD2 is a possible D gene (6 bases). The germline gives CDR1 GTSNPN, CDR2 SVGIG (reference sequence). This CDR3 is 16 amino acids long. Trimming shortened V by 2 bases and J by 6 bases, and 20 bases separated the two germline ends. CDR3 region: CAWSRGGLAISNEQFF. CDR3 DNA: TGTGCCTGGAGTAGGGGCGGGCTAGCGATTAGCAATGAGCAGTTCTTC. Full variable domain (rest looked up from reference TRBV30 and TRBJ2-1): SQTIHQWPATLVQPVGSPLSLECTVEGTSNPNLYWYRQAAGRGLQLLFYSVGIGQISSEVPQNLSASRPQDRQFILSSKKLLLSDSGFYLCAWSRGGLAISNEQFFGPGTRLTVL.

The chain has TRBV30 and TRBJ2-7, with 9 bases fitting TRBD1. Germline V gene lookup returns CDR1 GTSNPN and CDR2 SVGIG (reference sequence). The CDR3 totals 15 residues. V lost 5 bases to trimming and J lost 7 bases; unmatched junction nucleotides: 15. The CDR3 sequence is CAWGTLRGTGKEQYF. The CDR3 coding sequence is TGTGCCTGGGGGACTCTTCGCGGGACAGGGAAGGAGCAGTACTTC.